This T cell receptor (beta chain) was identified in a study of T cells in Graves' hyperthyroidism and ophthalmopathy. In its sample, this clonotype was seen many times. The germline gives CDR1 MNHNS, CDR2 SASEGT. The CDR3 is made up of 17 amino acids. Trimming removed 5 bases from V and 2 bases from J, with 21 bases in between. Regions amplified from RNA transcripts were the TCR beta CDR3 regions. The HTBI primer set was used in a first-round RT-PCR of the TCR CDR3. TCRdb re-called the multiplex PCR reads through MiXCR, storing one row per CDR3 protein. The table has about 500,000 distinct CDR3 sequences, 16% seen once.

The sequencing input was blood. This chain connects TRBV6-1 to TRBJ1-1; D unresolved. This TCR was sampled from a young woman with Graves' hyperthyroidism. As DNA, the CDR3 is TGTGCCAGCAGTTACACCGCAACGTCCTACTATAACACTGAAGCTTTCTTT. Residues: CASSYTATSYYNTEAFF.